This entry is about one T cell receptor (beta chain). These data are taken from a study of T-cell memory formation after mild COVID-19. The CDR3 covers 15 residues. Trimming stripped 4 bases from V and 2 bases from J, with 15 bases between. Germline lookup yields CDR1 SEHNR and CDR2 FQNEAQ (reference sequence). Amplification by 5'RACE using constant-segment primers produced TCR alpha and TCR beta cDNA libraries that carried sample barcodes and UMIs. A single record per CDR3 protein comes from TCRdb applying MiXCR to the 5' RACE reads. Altogether 250,000 to 350,000 distinct CDR3 sequences are present, under 20% being singletons, with the ten largest covering roughly 24%.

The sequenced material came from PBMCs or a T cell subset sorted from them (not recorded which). The source of this sequence is a man aged 18 to 29 who had mild COVID-19 (a few samples of this study predate the infection). Cell type and time point are not known. This chain uses TRBV7-9 with TRBJ2-7; D may be TRBD1 (6 bases). The CDR3 bases are TGTGCCAGCAGCTCGGGTACAGGGCGACCCTACGAGCAGTACTTC. Translating it yields CASSSGTGRPYEQYF.